These T cell receptor beta chains were read from a single sample in a study of vaccination and CD4 T cells after COVID-19. Via MiXCR, TCRdb re-called the PCR reads, giving one row per CDR3 protein. The data show 7,000 to 9,000 distinct CDR3 sequences, around 40% seen once. These receptors have no identified antigens. The sequencing sample was made of CD4+ T cells from blood, cultured in vitro. The receptor source for this set is a human donor in good health. CDR3s include the opening cysteine and the closing phenylalanine or tryptophan. The D gene is left open where the match is weak. Rows may omit the clone size; those that give it use once, few, many or a size class.

CDR3 protein | CDR3 DNA | D gene | V gene | clone size | J gene
CASSLGGDTEAFF | TGTGCCAGCAGCTTGGGAGGGGACACTGAAGCTTTCTTT | NA | TRBV7-9 | NA | TRBJ1-1
CASSPQNSPLHF | TGTGCCAGCAGCCCCCAAAATTCACCCCTCCACTTT | NA | TRBV7-9 | NA | TRBJ1-6
CASSLAGELFF | TGTGCCAGCAGCTTAGCCGGGGAGCTGTTTTTT | NA | TRBV7-3 | NA | TRBJ2-2
CASTPGHHTDTQYF | TGTGCCAGCACCCCGGGACACCACACAGATACGCAGTATTTT | NA | TRBV7-2 | few | TRBJ2-3
CSASGLAGVDNEQFF | TGCAGTGCTAGTGGGCTAGCGGGGGTCGACAATGAGCAGTTCTTC | TRBD2 | TRBV20-1 | few | TRBJ2-1
CSAGAGGWGNTEAFF | TGCAGTGCTGGAGCAGGGGGCTGGGGGAACACTGAAGCTTTCTTT | TRBD1 | TRBV20-1 | NA | TRBJ1-1
CSVEGQLQETQYF | TGCAGCGTTGAGGGGCAGCTCCAAGAGACCCAGTACTTC | NA | TRBV29-1 | NA | TRBJ2-5
CASSLALKGDTEAFF | TGTGCCAGCAGCTTAGCGCTTAAGGGGGACACTGAAGCTTTCTTT | NA | TRBV7-8 | few | TRBJ1-1
CASSLGPPGTGGYEQYF | TGTGCCAGCAGCTTAGGGCCGCCTGGGACAGGGGGCTACGAGCAGTACTTC | TRBD1 | TRBV7-8 | few | TRBJ2-7
CASSQGQGNTEAFF | TGTGCCAGCTCACAAGGACAGGGTAACACTGAAGCTTTCTTT | TRBD1 | TRBV18 | NA | TRBJ1-1
CASSLRRGTDTQYF | TGTGCCAGCAGTTTAAGGCGGGGGACCGATACGCAGTATTTT | TRBD2 | TRBV12-3/TRBV12-4 | NA | TRBJ2-3
CASSPRDTEAFF | TGTGCCAGCAGCCCTCGGGACACTGAAGCTTTCTTT | NA | TRBV5-6 | NA | TRBJ1-1
CASSATGQGSAGELFF | TGTGCCAGCAGCGCAACGGGACAGGGGAGCGCCGGGGAGCTGTTTTTT | TRBD1 | TRBV9 | NA | TRBJ2-2
CASSMEYRTSTDTQYF | TGTGCCAGTAGTATGGAATACCGAACTAGCACAGATACGCAGTATTTT | NA | TRBV19 | once | TRBJ2-3
CATSDRNYGYTF | TGTGCCACCTCCGACAGGAACTATGGCTACACCTTC | NA | TRBV6-1 | NA | TRBJ1-2
CASSPGQGSYTF | TGTGCCAGCAGTCCGGGACAGGGGAGCTACACCTTC | TRBD1 | TRBV5-4 | NA | TRBJ1-2
CASSWGLSTDTRYF | TGTGCCAGCAGTTGGGGACTGTCCACAGATACGCGGTATTTT | NA | TRBV6-5 | once | TRBJ2-3
CAWTGQETQYF | TGTGCCTGGACAGGCCAAGAGACCCAGTACTTC | NA | TRBV30 | few | TRBJ2-5
CSARTGDTEAFF | TGCAGTGCTAGGACAGGGGACACTGAAGCTTTCTTT | TRBD1 | TRBV20-1 | few | TRBJ1-1
CASSPTRTGRTHSPLHF | TGTGCCAGCAGCCCCACCAGGACAGGGAGAACTCATTCACCCCTCCACTTT | TRBD1 | TRBV6-1 | few | TRBJ1-6
CASKRQGPSNQPQHF | TGTGCCAGCAAAAGACAGGGGCCGAGCAATCAGCCCCAGCATTTT | TRBD1 | TRBV6-1 | few | TRBJ1-5
CASSQDRGVGGYTF | TGTGCCAGCAGCCAAGATCGAGGGGTGGGAGGCTACACCTTC | NA | TRBV4-2 | NA | TRBJ1-2
CASRIQGNSNQPQHF | TGTGCCAGCAGAATACAGGGGAATAGCAATCAGCCCCAGCATTTT | TRBD1 | TRBV12-3/TRBV12-4 | NA | TRBJ1-5
CASSQGGNSPLHF | TGTGCCAGCAGCCAGGGCGGTAATTCACCCCTCCACTTT | NA | TRBV6-1 | hyperexpanded | TRBJ1-6
CASSELNTEAFF | TGTGCCAGCAGCGAACTGAACACTGAAGCTTTCTTT | NA | TRBV7-9 | NA | TRBJ1-1
CASNSHGGETQYF | TGTGCCAGTAACTCCCACGGGGGAGAGACCCAGTACTTC | NA | TRBV19 | few | TRBJ2-5
CSAPDYGGNEQFF | TGCAGCGCCCCGGACTACGGCGGCAATGAGCAGTTCTTC | NA | TRBV29-1 | few | TRBJ2-1
CATPRGSGDGTQYF | TGTGCCACCCCCCGGGGTAGCGGGGATGGTACGCAGTATTTT | TRBD2 | TRBV2 | NA | TRBJ2-3
CASSQDRASWGGYTF | TGTGCCAGCAGCCAAGATAGAGCCAGTTGGGGTGGCTACACCTTC | NA | TRBV4-2 | few | TRBJ1-2
CASSPRVGLNYGYTF | TGTGCCAGCAGTCCACGGGTGGGGCTTAACTATGGCTACACCTTC | NA | TRBV2 | medium-sized | TRBJ1-2
CASSLRQGALDYTF | TGTGCCAGCAGTTTACGACAGGGCGCTCTTGACTACACCTTC | TRBD1 | TRBV12-3/TRBV12-4 | few | TRBJ1-2
CAWARGLGEGYTF | TGTGCCTGGGCCCGGGGACTGGGGGAGGGCTACACCTTC | NA | TRBV30 | few | TRBJ1-2
CSARTQLGTDTQYF | TGCAGTGCTCGGACCCAATTGGGCACAGATACGCAGTATTTT | NA | TRBV20-1 | NA | TRBJ2-3
CASSIDGGRETQYF | TGTGCCAGTAGTATAGATGGGGGACGGGAGACCCAGTACTTC | NA | TRBV19 | NA | TRBJ2-5
CSVQREGDGYTF | TGCAGCGTTCAGAGGGAGGGAGATGGCTACACCTTC | NA | TRBV29-1 | NA | TRBJ1-2
CASSTNYGYTF | TGTGCCAGCAGTACGAACTATGGCTACACCTTC | NA | TRBV7-9 | NA | TRBJ1-2
CASSLSGNYEQYF | TGTGCCAGCAGCTTATCTGGTAACTACGAGCAGTACTTC | NA | TRBV5-4 | NA | TRBJ2-7
CASSLGRQLNQPQHF | TGTGCCAGCAGCTTAGGGAGACAACTCAATCAGCCCCAGCATTTT | NA | TRBV7-9 | NA | TRBJ1-5
CSALSGQGATGELFF | TGCAGTGCCCTCTCGGGACAGGGGGCCACCGGGGAGCTGTTTTTT | TRBD1 | TRBV20-1 | NA | TRBJ2-2
CASSQGRGSPTGANVLTF | TGCGCCAGCAGCCAAGGTAGAGGCAGCCCAACGGGGGCCAACGTCCTGACTTTC | NA | TRBV4-1 | NA | TRBJ2-6
CASSRDGYGYTF | TGTGCCAGCAGCAGGGACGGCTATGGCTACACCTTC | NA | TRBV7-9 | NA | TRBJ1-2
CASSLMDSVTGDTQYF | TGCGCCAGCAGCTTGATGGACTCGGTGACAGGAGATACGCAGTATTTT | NA | TRBV5-1 | NA | TRBJ2-3
CASSMTSGKTQYF | TGTGCCAGTAGTATGACTAGCGGGAAGACCCAGTACTTC | TRBD2 | TRBV19 | NA | TRBJ2-5
CASSELGTEPNEAFF | TGCGCCAGCAGTGAGTTGGGGACAGAGCCTAATGAAGCTTTCTTT | TRBD1 | TRBV10-1 | NA | TRBJ1-1
CASSKQGASGNTIYF | TGTGCCAGCAGCAAACAGGGGGCCTCTGGAAACACCATATATTTT | TRBD1 | TRBV7-9 | NA | TRBJ1-3
CASSGNYEQYF | TGTGCCAGCAGTGGTAACTACGAGCAGTACTTC | NA | TRBV12-3/TRBV12-4 | few | TRBJ2-7
CASSYSFQVAHYWGYTF | TGTGCCAGCAGTTACTCGTTTCAGGTGGCCCACTATTGGGGCTACACCTTC | NA | TRBV6-5 | NA | TRBJ1-2
CSAREPPGQGAFF | TGCAGTGCTAGAGAGCCTCCCGGACAGGGGGCTTTCTTT | TRBD1 | TRBV20-1 | few | TRBJ1-1
CASTQLAGGHNEQFF | TGCGCCAGCACCCAACTAGCGGGGGGCCACAATGAGCAGTTCTTC | TRBD2 | TRBV5-1 | once | TRBJ2-1
CASGWTWVHNSPLHF | TGCGCCAGCGGATGGACTTGGGTTCATAATTCACCCCTCCACTTT | NA | TRBV10-1 | few | TRBJ1-6
CASSYSTASGTTYEQYF | TGTGCCAGCAGTTACTCGACGGCTAGCGGGACCACCTACGAGCAGTACTTC | TRBD2 | TRBV6-2/TRBV6-3 | NA | TRBJ2-7
CASSGTVAETQYF | TGTGCCAGCAGTGGGACCGTGGCCGAGACCCAGTACTTC | NA | TRBV2 | NA | TRBJ2-5
CASSYSAGHGYTF | TGTGCCAGCAGTTACTCGGCAGGGCATGGCTACACCTTC | NA | TRBV6-5 | few | TRBJ1-2
CASRRELQANYGYTF | TGTGCCAGCAGACGTGAGCTTCAAGCTAACTATGGCTACACCTTC | NA | TRBV6-1 | NA | TRBJ1-2
CSASSAGPQETQYF | TGCAGTGCTAGTTCAGCGGGGCCCCAAGAGACCCAGTACTTC | TRBD2 | TRBV20-1 | once | TRBJ2-5
CASSSQETQYF | TGTGCCAGCAGTTCCCAAGAGACCCAGTACTTC | NA | TRBV12-3/TRBV12-4 | NA | TRBJ2-5